These 18 T cell receptor beta chains came from one sample sequenced in a study of Tregs in tolerant kidney transplant recipients. These receptors lack a known antigen. Method: immunoSEQ multiplex PCR; TCRdb's copy keeps in-frame clones and lacks some. The data hold roughly 7,800 clones, with about half observed a single time. Specimen: CD4+ T cells from blood cultured with allogeneic cells. Receptors were obtained from a human donor in good health.

V and J are TRBV5-6 and TRBJ1-2, with unresolved D. Germline values: CDR1 SGHDT, CDR2 YYEEEE. The CDR3 consists of 14 residues. V lost 4 bases to trimming and J lost 4 bases, with 14 bases between them. The CDR3 nucleotides are TGTGCCAGCAGCCTCCGGGATCTTTTCTATGGCTACACCTTC. Protein sequence: CASSLRDLFYGYTF.

This clone was seen just once. The chain recombines TRBV7-1 with TRBJ1-2; 7 bases fit TRBD1. TRBV7-1 is known as an ORF, though its function is uncertain. The CDR3 is 14 amino acids. The V gene end was trimmed by 5 bases and the J gene end by 7 bases; junction bases not matched to a gene: 10. CDR3 residues: CASSPRPGTAGYTF. CDR3 DNA sequence: TGTGCCAGCAGCCCGAGGCCGGGGACAGCTGGCTACACCTTC.

This sequence joins TRBV30 and TRBJ1-5; 10 bases are a match to TRBD1. This CDR3 has 15 amino acids. Germline V lookup: CDR1 GTSNPN, CDR2 SVGIG (reference sequence). The V and J ends lost 2 bases and 2 bases, in that order; junction bases with no gene match: 3. This chain's CDR3 is CAWSPGTGGNQPQHF. CDR3 DNA sequence: TGTGCCTGGAGTCCCGGGACAGGGGGCAATCAGCCCCAGCATTTT.

This clone ranks as medium-sized. The chain joins TRBV5-1 to TRBJ1-4; D possibly corresponds to TRBD1 (6 bases). This CDR3 spans 14 amino acids. From germline, CDR1 is SGHRS and CDR2 YFSETQ. Between the trimmed V and J ends, which lost 5 bases and 8 bases, there was a span of 16 bases. The CDR3, as DNA: TGCGCCAGCAGACGGGCAGGGGATGGCGAAAAACTGTTTTTT. It specifies CASRRAGDGEKLFF.

The V call is TRBV9, the J call TRBJ1-2; no reliable D call. V lost 0 bases and J lost 5, with 20 bases in between. The germline V gene encodes CDR1 SGDLS and CDR2 YYNGEE. CDR3 size: 17 residues. CDR3 residues: CASSVAPRPSREYGYTF. The CDR3 region has the DNA TGTGCCAGCAGCGTAGCCCCTCGACCGTCGAGGGAATATGGCTACACCTTC. Drawing the rest from reference TRBV9 and TRBJ1-2, the complete variable domain is DSGVTQTPKHLITATGQRVTLRCSPRSGDLSVYWYQQSLDQGLQFLIQYYNGEERAKGNILERFSAQQFPDLHSELNLSSLELGDSALYFCASSVAPRPSREYGYTFGSGTRLTVV.

The chain couples TRBV11-3 to TRBJ2-5, with D uncertain. The CDR3 runs 14 residues. Germline lookup yields CDR1 SGHNT and CDR2 YENEEA. V lost 1 base and J lost 5, with 11 bases in between. The CDR3 nucleotides are TGTGCCAGCAGCTTAGCGCTTTATCGGGAGACCCAGTACTTC. Its protein is CASSLALYRETQYF.

The rearrangement uses TRBV6-1 and TRBJ1-1, with TRBD1 as a possible D gene (5 bases). The CDR3 loop spans 13 amino acids. Germline V lookup: CDR1 MNHNS, CDR2 SASEGT. Trimming pared 7 bases from V and 3 bases from J, leaving 12 bases between. The CDR3 DNA is TGTGCCAGCATGAGGTCGGGGGACACTGAAGCTTTCTTT. Translating gives CASMRSGDTEAFF.

The chain links TRBV30 to TRBJ1-5; TRBD1 matches at 7 bases. CDR3 size: 14 residues. Germline CDR1 reads GTSNPN; CDR2 reads SVGIG (reference sequence). With V trimmed by 3 bases and J by 4 bases, 6 bases remained unmatched. The chain's CDR3 is CAWRGGTENQPQHF. In nucleotides, the CDR3 is TGTGCCTGGAGAGGGGGGACAGAAAATCAGCCCCAGCATTTT.

This clone was observed a few times. V and J are TRBV5-7 and TRBJ1-2; D ambiguous. TRBV5-7 is designated an ORF whose function remains uncertain. The CDR3 has 13 amino acids. V was trimmed by 0 bases and J by 6 bases, leaving 9 bases between them. The CDR3 nucleotides are TGTGCCAGCAGCTTGGTCGGCTCCGATGGCTACACCTTC. Encoded protein: CASSLVGSDGYTF.

V and J are TRBV9 and TRBJ2-3; 11 nucleotides align to TRBD2. The V segment lost 3 bases and the J segment 2 bases; nucleotides outside the gene matches: 2. There are 15 residues in the CDR3. Looked up from germline, CDR1 is SGDLS and CDR2 is YYNGEE. CDR3 nucleotides: TGTGCCAGCAGCGGGACTAGCGGGTACACAGATACGCAGTATTTT. Translated: CASSGTSGYTDTQYF.

By sample fraction, this clone is medium-sized. This chain joins TRBV11-3 and TRBJ1-1; D is undetermined. The germline V gene has CDR1 SGHNT and CDR2 YENEEA. This CDR3 comprises 13 residues. V was clipped by 8 bases and J by 3 bases, with 13 bases between them. The CDR3 spells CASAVFIDTEAFF. The CDR3 DNA reads as TGTGCCAGCGCGGTTTTCATCGACACTGAAGCTTTCTTT.

This chain connects TRBV7-2 to TRBJ2-5; no definite D call. The CDR3 has 13 residues. Trimming stripped 1 base from V and 9 bases from J, with 12 bases between. The germline CDR1 and CDR2 sequences are SGHTA and FQGNSA. The CDR3, as DNA: TGTGCCAGCAGCTTAGATCAGCAAGTGTCCCAGTACTTC. Protein product: CASSLDQQVSQYF.

This chain links TRBV7-2 with TRBJ2-7; 8 bases are a match to TRBD2. With 5 bases clipped from V and 6 bases from J, the junction kept 9 bases outside the gene matches. From germline, CDR1 is SGHTA and CDR2 FQGNSA. The length of the CDR3 is 14 residues. CDR3 residues: CASSPLGRESEQYF. The CDR3, as DNA: TGTGCCAGCAGCCCCCTCGGGAGGGAGTCCGAGCAGTACTTC.

The chain recombines TRBV19 with TRBJ2-1; D may be TRBD1 (5 bases). The CDR3 loop spans 15 amino acids. Looked up from germline, CDR1 is LNHDA and CDR2 is SQIVND (reference sequence). V dropped 2 bases and J dropped 8 bases, with 16 bases sitting between them. CDR3 sequence: CASSIMGSDTDEQFF. The DNA of the CDR3 is TGTGCCAGTAGTATAATGGGCTCGGACACCGATGAGCAGTTCTTC.

V and J are TRBV30 and TRBJ2-3; no firm D call. The CDR3 extends over 15 amino acids. Germline CDR1 reads GTSNPN; CDR2 reads SVGIG (reference sequence). V gave up 2 bases and J gave up 3 bases, with 15 bases separating them. CDR3: CAWSSRDGMTDTQYF. CDR3 DNA sequence: TGTGCCTGGAGTAGTCGCGACGGTATGACAGATACGCAGTATTTT.

This CDR3 reads CASSLMTGGIYEQYF. CDR3 nucleotides: TGCGCCAGCAGCCTGATGACAGGGGGAATCTACGAGCAGTACTTC. The J gene is TRBJ2-7, the V gene TRBV23-1, with 9 bases aligning to TRBD1. TRBV23-1 belongs to the ORF category, with a function that is uncertain. This CDR3 is 15 amino acids long. J lost 3 bases, V lost 6 bases, and 9 bases had no gene match.

This clone was counted many times. This rearrangement joins TRBV15 to TRBJ1-5; D is possibly TRBD1 (5 bases). Per germline, CDR1 LNHNV and CDR2 YYDKDF (reference sequence). This CDR3 comprises 16 residues. The ends were cut back, 0 bases at V and 1 base at J, with 10 bases in the middle. The CDR3 bases are TGTGCCACCAGCAGAGATCCGGGACGGAGCAATCAGCCCCAGCATTTT. Encoded protein: CATSRDPGRSNQPQHF.

This clone was counted a few times. The chain recombines TRBV7-2 with TRBJ1-2; no clear D. The germline gives CDR1 SGHTA, CDR2 FQGNSA. Between the trimmed V and J ends, which lost 7 bases and 1 base, there was a span of 13 bases. The CDR3 contains 14 residues. The CDR3 DNA is TGTGCCAGCAACTACGGAACGGGTAACTATGGCTACACCTTC. Residues: CASNYGTGNYGYTF.